Detailed here is one T cell receptor (beta chain). The germline V gene encodes CDR1 MNHEY and CDR2 SMNVEV (reference sequence). V gave up 8 bases and J gave up 7 bases, with 18 bases separating them. CDR3 size: 14 residues. The record originates from a study of T cells after yellow fever vaccination. In making TCR cDNA, 5'RACE template switching added a universal primer site and UMIs to it. MiXCR, run by TCRdb on the 5' RACE reads, gives a single entry per CDR3 protein. Of just under 600,000 distinct CDR3 sequences in the sample, roughly 13% were seen once. The V call is TRBV27, the J call TRBJ2-1, with D uncertain. The clonotype was recovered from a young man who received the YFV17D yellow fever vaccine. Sequencing was performed on PBMCs, taken on the day of the yellow fever booster vaccination. The CDR3 DNA is TGTGCCAGCTGGGTGGGATCTTATCGGAATGAGCAGTTCTTC. Translation gives CASWVGSYRNEQFF.